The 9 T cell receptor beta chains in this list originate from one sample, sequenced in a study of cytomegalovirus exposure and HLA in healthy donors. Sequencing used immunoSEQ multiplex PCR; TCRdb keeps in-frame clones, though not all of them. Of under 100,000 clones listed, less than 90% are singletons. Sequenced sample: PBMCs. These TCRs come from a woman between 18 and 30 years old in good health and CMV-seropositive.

The CDR3 DNA reads TGTGCCAGCAGCCGAAAATGGGACGCGGGGGGCCTTCCAACAGATACGCAGTATTTT. Its protein is CASSRKWDAGGLPTDTQYF. The chain is built from TRBV11-2 and TRBJ2-3, with TRBD2 matching 8 bases. The CDR3 spans 19 residues. V was clipped by 5 bases and J by 3 bases; unmatched bases: 19. In germline, CDR1 is SGHAT, CDR2 FQNNGV.

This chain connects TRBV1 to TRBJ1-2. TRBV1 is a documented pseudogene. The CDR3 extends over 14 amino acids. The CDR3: CTSSQRRPSYGYTF. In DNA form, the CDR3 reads TGCACCAGCAGCCAAAGGAGGCCCTCCTATGGCTACACCTTC.

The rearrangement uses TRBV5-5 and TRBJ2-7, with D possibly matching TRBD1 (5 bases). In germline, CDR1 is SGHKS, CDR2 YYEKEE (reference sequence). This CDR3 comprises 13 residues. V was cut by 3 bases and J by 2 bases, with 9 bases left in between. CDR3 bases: TGTGCCAGCAGCTGGCTGGACACCTACGAGCAGTACTTC. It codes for CASSWLDTYEQYF.

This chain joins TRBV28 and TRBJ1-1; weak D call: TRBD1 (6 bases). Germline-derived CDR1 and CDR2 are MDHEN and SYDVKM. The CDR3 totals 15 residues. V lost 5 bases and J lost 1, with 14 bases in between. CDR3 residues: CASSRGGTGNTEAFF. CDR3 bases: TGTGCCAGCAGTAGGGGGGGGACTGGGAACACTGAAGCTTTCTTT. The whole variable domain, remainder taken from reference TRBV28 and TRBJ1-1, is DVKVTQSSRYLVKRTGEKVFLECVQDMDHENMFWYRQDPGLGLRLIYFSYDVKMKEKGDIPEGYSVSREKKERFSLILESASTNQTSMYLCASSRGGTGNTEAFFGQGTRLTVV.

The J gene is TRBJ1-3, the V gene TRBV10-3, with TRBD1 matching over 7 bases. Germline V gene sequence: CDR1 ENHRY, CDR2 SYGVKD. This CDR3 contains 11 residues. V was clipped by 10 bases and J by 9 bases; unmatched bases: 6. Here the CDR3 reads CATRGEGTIYF. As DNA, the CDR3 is TGTGCCACCAGGGGGGAGGGCACCATATATTTT.

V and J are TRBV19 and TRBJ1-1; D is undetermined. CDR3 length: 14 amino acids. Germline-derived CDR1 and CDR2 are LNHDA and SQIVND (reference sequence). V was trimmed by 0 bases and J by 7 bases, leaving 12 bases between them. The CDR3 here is CASSIDRGVIEAFF. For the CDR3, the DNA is TGTGCCAGTAGTATAGATCGGGGAGTGATTGAAGCTTTCTTT.

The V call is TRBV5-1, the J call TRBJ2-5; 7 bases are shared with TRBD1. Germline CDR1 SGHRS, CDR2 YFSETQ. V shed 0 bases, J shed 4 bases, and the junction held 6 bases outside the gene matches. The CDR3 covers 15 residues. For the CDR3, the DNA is TGCGCCAGCAGCTTGGCCAATGACAGGGTAGAGACCCAGTACTTC. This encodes CASSLANDRVETQYF.

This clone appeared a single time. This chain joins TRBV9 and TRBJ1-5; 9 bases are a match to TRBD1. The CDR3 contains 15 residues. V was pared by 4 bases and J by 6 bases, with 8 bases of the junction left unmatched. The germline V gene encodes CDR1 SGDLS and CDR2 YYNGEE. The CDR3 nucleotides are TGTGCCAGCAGCTCTGGACAGGGGTTAGGTCAGCCCCAGCATTTT. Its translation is CASSSGQGLGQPQHF.

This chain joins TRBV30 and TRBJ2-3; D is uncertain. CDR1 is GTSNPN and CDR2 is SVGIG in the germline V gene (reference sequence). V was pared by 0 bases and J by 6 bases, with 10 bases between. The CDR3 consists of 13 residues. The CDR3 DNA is TGTGCCTGGAGTGTAGATAGATTCGATACGCAGTATTTT. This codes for CAWSVDRFDTQYF. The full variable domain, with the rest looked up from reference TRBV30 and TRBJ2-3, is SQTIHQWPATLVQPVGSPLSLECTVEGTSNPNLYWYRQAAGRGLQLLFYSVGIGQISSEVPQNLSASRPQDRQFILSSKKLLLSDSGFYLCAWSVDRFDTQYFGPGTRLTVL.